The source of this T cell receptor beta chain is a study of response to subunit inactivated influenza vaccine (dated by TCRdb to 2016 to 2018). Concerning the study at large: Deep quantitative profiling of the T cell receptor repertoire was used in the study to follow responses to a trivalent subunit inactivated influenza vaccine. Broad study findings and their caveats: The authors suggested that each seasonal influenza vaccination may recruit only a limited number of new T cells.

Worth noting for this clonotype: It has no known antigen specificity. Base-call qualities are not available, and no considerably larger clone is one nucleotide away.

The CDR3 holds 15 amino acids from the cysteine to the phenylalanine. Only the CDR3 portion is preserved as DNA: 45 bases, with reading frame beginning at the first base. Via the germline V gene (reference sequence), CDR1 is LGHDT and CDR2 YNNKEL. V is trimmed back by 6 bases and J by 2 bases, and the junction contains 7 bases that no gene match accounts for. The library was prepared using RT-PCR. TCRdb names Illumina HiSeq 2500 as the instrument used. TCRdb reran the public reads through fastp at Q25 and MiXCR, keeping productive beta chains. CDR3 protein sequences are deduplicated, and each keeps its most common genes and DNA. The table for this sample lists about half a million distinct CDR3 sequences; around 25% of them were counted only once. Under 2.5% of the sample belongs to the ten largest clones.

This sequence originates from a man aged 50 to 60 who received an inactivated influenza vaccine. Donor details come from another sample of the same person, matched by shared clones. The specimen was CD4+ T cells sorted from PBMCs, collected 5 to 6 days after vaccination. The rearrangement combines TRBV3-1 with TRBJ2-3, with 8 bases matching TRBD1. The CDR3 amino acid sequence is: CASRERGQATDTQYF. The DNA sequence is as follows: TGTGCCAGCAGAGAACGGGGACAGGCCACAGATACGCAGTATTTT.